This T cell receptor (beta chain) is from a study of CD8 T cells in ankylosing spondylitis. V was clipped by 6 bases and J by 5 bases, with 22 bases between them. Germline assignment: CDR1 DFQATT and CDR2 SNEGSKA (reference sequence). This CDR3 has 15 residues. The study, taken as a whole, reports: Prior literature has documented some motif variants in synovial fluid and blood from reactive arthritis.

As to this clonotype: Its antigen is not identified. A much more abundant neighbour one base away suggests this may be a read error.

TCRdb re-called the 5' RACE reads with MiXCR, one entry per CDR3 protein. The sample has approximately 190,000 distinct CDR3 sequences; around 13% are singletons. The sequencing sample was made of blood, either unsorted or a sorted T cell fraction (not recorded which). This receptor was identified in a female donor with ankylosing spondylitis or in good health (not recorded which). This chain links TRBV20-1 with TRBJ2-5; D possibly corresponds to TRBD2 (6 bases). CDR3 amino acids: CSAALPGTLLETQYF. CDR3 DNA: TGCAGTGCCGCTCTTCCGGGGACTCTTCTTGAGACCCAGTACTTC.